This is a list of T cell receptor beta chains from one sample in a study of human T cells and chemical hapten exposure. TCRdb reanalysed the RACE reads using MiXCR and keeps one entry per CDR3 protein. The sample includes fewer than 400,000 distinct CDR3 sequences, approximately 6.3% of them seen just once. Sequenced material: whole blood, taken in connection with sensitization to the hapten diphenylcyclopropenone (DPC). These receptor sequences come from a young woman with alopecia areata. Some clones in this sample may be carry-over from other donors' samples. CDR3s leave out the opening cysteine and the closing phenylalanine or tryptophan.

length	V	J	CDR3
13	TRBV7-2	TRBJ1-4	ASSLIPPPNEKLF
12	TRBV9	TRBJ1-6	ASSDSQHNSPLH
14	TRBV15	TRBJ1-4	ATSRDLTGGHEKLF
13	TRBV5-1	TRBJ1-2	ASSLAGSELYGYT
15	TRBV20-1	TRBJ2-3	SASWDPGSHGTDTQY
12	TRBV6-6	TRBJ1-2	ASSYQGARDGYT
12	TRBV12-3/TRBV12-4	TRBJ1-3	ASSTTGSRNTIY
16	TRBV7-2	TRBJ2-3	ASSSSRTSGVSTDTQY
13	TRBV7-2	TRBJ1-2	ASSLERGRGGGYT
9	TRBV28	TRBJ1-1	ASTGYTEAF
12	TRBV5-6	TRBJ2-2	AGSTGGDTGELF
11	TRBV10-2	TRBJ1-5	ASGRSMNQPQH
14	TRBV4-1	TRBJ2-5	ASSQDPDILGETQY
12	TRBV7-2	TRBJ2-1	ASSFKSGEYEQF
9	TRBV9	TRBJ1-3	ASASGNTIY
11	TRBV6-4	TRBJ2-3	ACLQGGTDTQY
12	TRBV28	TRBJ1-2	ASRLGAGPYGYT
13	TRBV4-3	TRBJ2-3	ASSLGESSADTQY
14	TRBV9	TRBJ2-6	ASSLGPGSGANVLT
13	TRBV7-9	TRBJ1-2	ASSAPRTARYGYT
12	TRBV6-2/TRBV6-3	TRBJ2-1	ASSLRQDYNEQF
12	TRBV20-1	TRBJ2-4	SAPRQGSKNIQY
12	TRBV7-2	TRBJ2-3	ASSLEDRGAMQY
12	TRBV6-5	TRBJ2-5	ASSPGTDQETQY
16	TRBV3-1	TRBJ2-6	ASSHGLAGVGGANVLT
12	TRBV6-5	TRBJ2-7	ASSRDREAYEQY
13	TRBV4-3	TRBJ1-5	ASSQDSSGVRPQH
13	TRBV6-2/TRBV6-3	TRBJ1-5	ASSDRDSGNQPQH
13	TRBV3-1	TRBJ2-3	ASSPEEYRTDTQY
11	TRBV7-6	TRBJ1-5	ASSPSFSQPQH
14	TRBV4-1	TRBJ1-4	ASSQGGGRTNEKLF
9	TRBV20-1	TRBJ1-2	SAPRGQGYT
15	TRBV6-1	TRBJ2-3	ASSESPGTGPSDTQY
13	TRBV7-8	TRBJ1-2	ASSFQITGFRGYT
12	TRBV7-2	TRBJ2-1	ASSPQGFSNEQF
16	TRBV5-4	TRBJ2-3	ASSPGLAGGIYTDTQY
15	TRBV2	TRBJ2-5	ASATFRTSGSQETQY
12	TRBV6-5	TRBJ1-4	ASSQQGSNEKLF
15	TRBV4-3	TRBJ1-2	ASSQETLAQGIYGYT
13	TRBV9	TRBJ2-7	ASSATGGVYYEQY
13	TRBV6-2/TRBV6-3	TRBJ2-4	ASSEYRGQTNIQY
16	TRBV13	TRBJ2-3	ASSSFSGGQRSTDTQY
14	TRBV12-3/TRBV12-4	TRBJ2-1	ASATSAGLGVHEQF
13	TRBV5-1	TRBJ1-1	ASSLANLEDTEAF
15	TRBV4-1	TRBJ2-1	ASSQGSPGQGFFEQF
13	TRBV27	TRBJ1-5	ASRLRGTEGEPQH
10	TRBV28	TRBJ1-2	ASQKMGDGYT
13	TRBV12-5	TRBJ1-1	ASGLVAGNKTEAF
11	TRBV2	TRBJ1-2	ASSERPPYGYT
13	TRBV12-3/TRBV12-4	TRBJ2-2	ASSSGLANTGELF